Each of the 23 T cell receptor beta chains below was sequenced from the same sample in a study of OX40 agonist ivuxolimab in advanced cancers. The table came from immunoSEQ multiplex PCR; TCRdb's copy has only in-frame clones and leaves some out. Of 70,000 to 85,000 clones listed, about 93% were seen once; the top ten hold roughly 11%. The starting material was CD4+ or CD8+ T cells sorted from blood, obtained in a trial of the OX40 agonist ivuxolimab. These TCRs come from an adult with an advanced solid tumor such as melanoma, head and neck, liver or kidney cancer.

The V call is TRBV6-6, the J call TRBJ2-7; D not certain. The CDR3 runs 16 residues. Germline-derived CDR1 and CDR2 are MNHNY and SVGAGI (reference sequence). Trimming removed 3 bases from V and 3 bases from J, with 18 bases in between. The CDR3 loop reads CASSYFLGQTYYEQYF. The CDR3 coding sequence is TGTGCCAGCAGTTATTTTCTTGGGCAGACCTACTACGAGCAGTACTTC.

The CDR3 sequence: CASSQTGTSQFRGQETQYF. CDR3 DNA: TGTGCCAGCAGCCAGACCGGGACTAGTCAGTTTCGGGGGCAAGAGACCCAGTACTTC. This rearrangement joins TRBV14 to TRBJ2-5, with TRBD2 identical over 8 bases. V was pared by 3 bases and J by 2 bases, with 17 bases of the junction left unmatched. Germline V gene lookup returns CDR1 SGHDN and CDR2 FVKESK. The CDR3 is made up of 19 amino acids.

This sequence joins TRBV11-3 and TRBJ2-2; 7 positions match TRBD2. V dropped 0 bases and J dropped 6; count of bases not matched to a gene: 13. The CDR3 contains 18 residues. Germline V CDR1 and CDR2: SGHNT, YENEEA. The chain's CDR3 is CASSLDHRLAEISGELFF. The CDR3, as DNA: TGTGCCAGCAGCTTAGATCATCGACTAGCTGAAATTTCCGGGGAGCTGTTTTTT.

The chain links TRBV18 to TRBJ2-7; 9 positions agree with TRBD2. Germline values: CDR1 KGHSH, CDR2 LQKENI. This CDR3 region has 16 residues. The V segment lost 2 bases and the J segment 3 bases; nucleotides outside the gene matches: 8. CDR3 bases: TGTGCCAGCTCACCAATAGAGACTAGCGGTTTCTACGAGCAGTACTTC. Translating gives CASSPIETSGFYEQYF. The variable domain in full, completed from reference TRBV18 and TRBJ2-7, reads NAGVMQNPRHLVRRRGQEARLRCSPMKGHSHVYWYRQLPEEGLKFMVYLQKENIIDESGMPKERFSAEFPKEGPSILRIQQVVRGDSAAYFCASSPIETSGFYEQYFGPGTRLTVT.

The genes are TRBV27 and TRBJ2-7; TRBD1 agrees at 7 bases. Germline trimming cut 8 bases from V and 2 bases from J; bases unmatched to any gene: 9. The CDR3 loop spans 14 amino acids. The germline CDR1 and CDR2 sequences are MNHEY and SMNVEV (reference sequence). The CDR3 reads CASSYSGTAYEQYF. The CDR3 bases are TGTGCCAGCTCTTATTCCGGGACAGCCTACGAGCAGTACTTC.

This clone was seen only a few times. V gene TRBV19 combines with J gene TRBJ1-2, with TRBD1 identical over 9 bases. Germline loops: CDR1 LNHDA, CDR2 SQIVND (reference sequence). Unmatched junction bases numbered 9, after V lost 5 bases and J lost 8 bases. This CDR3 comprises 14 residues. Here the CDR3 reads CASSPQTGGWGYTF. In DNA, the CDR3 is TGTGCCAGTAGTCCCCAGACAGGGGGTTGGGGCTACACCTTC.

The V call is TRBV13, the J call TRBJ1-2, with D possibly matching TRBD1 (6 bases). The CDR3 has 14 residues. Per the germline V gene, CDR1 is PRHDT and CDR2 is FYEKMQ (reference sequence). Trimming took off 5 bases at V and 2 bases at J, with 12 bases between the two ends. CDR3 coding DNA: TGTGCCAGCAGCCTGAGAGGGGGGAACTATGGCTACACCTTC. It encodes CASSLRGGNYGYTF. Based on the CDR3 plus reference TRBV13 and TRBJ1-2, the full variable domain is AAGVIQSPRHLIKEKRETATLKCYPIPRHDTVYWYQQGPGQDPQFLISFYEKMQSDKGSIPDRFSAQQFSDYHSELNMSSLELGDSALYFCASSLRGGNYGYTFGSGTRLTVV.

This clone is a singleton in its sample. V is TRBV28 and J is TRBJ1-2; D unresolved. This CDR3 comprises 16 residues. V was shortened by 2 bases and J by 2 bases, with 15 bases between the two germline ends. Looked up from germline, CDR1 is MDHEN and CDR2 is SYDVKM. The CDR3 coding sequence is TGTGCCAGCAGTTTAGAAGAGTTCCGCCCAAACTATGGCTACACCTTC. It codes for CASSLEEFRPNYGYTF.

V is TRBV7-6 and J is TRBJ2-3, with no clear D. V lost 2 bases, J lost 0 bases, and 9 bases lay in between. The CDR3 totals 15 residues. Looked up from germline, CDR1 is SGHVS and CDR2 is FNYEAQ. CDR3: CASSLWPESTDTQYF. CDR3 coding DNA: TGTGCCAGCAGCTTATGGCCGGAAAGCACAGATACGCAGTATTTT.

The CDR3 nucleotides are TGTGCCACGACAAAGGGTGCTGAAGCTTTCTTT. Translation gives CATTKGAEAFF. The V and J genes are TRBV15 and TRBJ1-1, with D uncertain. The CDR3 consists of 11 residues. Germline V CDR1 and CDR2: LNHNV, YYDKDF (reference sequence). V lost 9 bases, J lost 6 bases, and 11 bases lay in between.

The chain's CDR3 is CASSLEQAYEQYF. As DNA, the CDR3 is TGCGCCAGCAGCTTGGAACAGGCCTACGAGCAGTACTTC. This chain connects TRBV5-1 to TRBJ2-7, with TRBD1 as a possible D gene (5 bases). V gave up 0 bases and J gave up 2 bases, with 6 bases separating them. This CDR3 contains 13 residues. Germline lookup yields CDR1 SGHRS and CDR2 YFSETQ.

The chain combines TRBV5-6 with TRBJ2-2, with 11 bases matching TRBD2. CDR1 SGHDT and CDR2 YYEEEE come from the germline V gene. V trimming: 4 bases; J trimming: 7 bases; junction bases outside the gene matches: 9. This CDR3 region has 16 residues. The CDR3 region is CASSTVAGGPIGELFF. Written as DNA, the CDR3 is TGTGCCAGCAGCACTGTAGCGGGAGGGCCGATCGGGGAGCTGTTTTTT.

The chain couples TRBV30 to TRBJ2-7, with 8 bases that match TRBD2. Germline loops: CDR1 GTSNPN, CDR2 SVGIG (reference sequence). With 4 bases clipped from V and 2 bases from J, the junction kept 7 bases outside the gene matches. This CDR3 contains 14 residues. The CDR3 is CAWTRGGIAYEQYF. The CDR3 coding sequence is TGTGCCTGGACCCGGGGGGGAATAGCCTACGAGCAGTACTTC.

This rearrangement joins TRBV6-6 to TRBJ1-6; TRBD1 is a possible D gene (6 bases). V lost 6 bases, J lost 9 bases, and 15 bases lay in between. The CDR3 totals 14 residues. Germline CDR1 is MNHNY and CDR2 is SVGAGI (reference sequence). The CDR3 bases are TGTGCCAGCAGCCCAACAGGGAGGGGTTCACCCCTCCACTTT. This translates into CASSPTGRGSPLHF.

This chain links TRBV29-1 with TRBJ1-2; D remains ambiguous. From germline, CDR1 is SQVTM and CDR2 ANQGSEA. The V end was cut by 5 bases, the J end by 0 bases, with 16 bases between. The CDR3 is 15 amino acids. CDR3 loop: CSVPSSGQSNYGYTF. CDR3 sequence (DNA): TGCAGCGTTCCGTCCTCCGGGCAGTCTAACTATGGCTACACCTTC.

This chain uses TRBV7-8 with TRBJ2-1, with 7 bases matching TRBD2. This CDR3 has 15 residues. The V and J ends lost 5 bases and 2 bases, in that order; junction bases with no gene match: 6. Germline CDR1 reads SGHVS; CDR2 reads FQNEAQ. CDR3 residues: CASSPQSGTYNEQFF. The CDR3 coding sequence is TGTGCCAGCAGCCCCCAGAGCGGGACCTACAATGAGCAGTTCTTC.

The chain has TRBV7-9 and TRBJ1-3; 7 positions match TRBD1. This CDR3 has 16 residues. V lost 0 bases and J lost 5; bases outside the gene matches: 7. Germline CDR1 reads SEHNR; CDR2 reads FQNEAQ (reference sequence). CDR3 residues: CASSLAGDRTRNTIYF. DNA for the CDR3: TGTGCCAGCAGCTTAGCAGGGGACAGAACTAGAAACACCATATATTTT.

CDR3 in amino acids: CASSDREGEKLFF. For the CDR3, the DNA is TGTGCCAGTAGTGACAGGGAGGGTGAAAAACTGTTTTTT. The chain recombines TRBV19 with TRBJ1-4; 7 nucleotides line up with TRBD1. Germline V gives CDR1 LNHDA, CDR2 SQIVND (reference sequence). The CDR3 sequence is 13 residues long. The J segment lost 7 bases and the V segment lost 5 bases, leaving 4 bases of the junction unmatched.

J is TRBJ2-1 and V is TRBV5-1, with 14 bases aligning to TRBD2. Losses at the gene ends were 2 bases for V and 10 bases for J; bases not matched to a gene: 11. CDR1 and CDR2 from the germline V gene are SGHRS and YFSETQ. The CDR3 is 17 amino acids. This CDR3 reads CASSLIPGLAGEREQFF. CDR3 DNA: TGCGCCAGCAGCTTAATCCCGGGACTAGCGGGAGAGAGGGAGCAGTTCTTC.

The J gene is TRBJ2-1, the V gene TRBV7-6; 8 bases align to TRBD2. The germline gives CDR1 SGHVS, CDR2 FNYEAQ. With 5 bases clipped from V and 7 bases from J, the junction kept 10 bases outside the gene matches. CDR3 length equals 15 residues. The DNA for the CDR3 is TGTGCCAGCAGCCAGCCGGGACTAGAGATTAATGAGCAGTTCTTC. It is translated as CASSQPGLEINEQFF.

CDR3 protein: CASRSLVPALSYEQYF. CDR3 nucleotides: TGTGCCAGCAGATCCCTCGTGCCAGCCCTCTCCTACGAGCAGTACTTC. This chain joins TRBV6-6 and TRBJ2-7; D not certain. The CDR3 consists of 16 residues. Germline lookup yields CDR1 MNHNY and CDR2 SVGAGI (reference sequence). V lost 6 bases and J 0 bases, leaving 18 bases between the germline ends.

V is TRBV19 and J is TRBJ1-2, with D unresolved. Germline loops: CDR1 LNHDA, CDR2 SQIVND (reference sequence). The CDR3 runs 11 residues. V lost 10 bases, J lost 4 bases, and 10 bases lay in between. The CDR3 region has the DNA TGTGCCACCCATTCCCTCTATGGCTACACCTTC. Translated, it gives CATHSLYGYTF.

V gene TRBV29-1 combines with J gene TRBJ2-1; tentative D call: TRBD2 (6 bases). The length of the CDR3 is 11 residues. Trimming pared 4 bases from V and 6 bases from J, leaving 7 bases between. Germline CDR1 and CDR2: SQVTM and ANQGSEA. The CDR3 DNA sequence: TGCAGCGTTGCCGGGAGCAATGAGCAGTTCTTC. Translating it yields CSVAGSNEQFF.